This T cell receptor (beta chain) was documented in a study of molecular identifiers for immune sequencing clone quantification. Whole-study results and caveats: In naive cells, clones above 20 RNA copies held under 1% of molecules, whereas in effector cells they held over 97%.

TCRdb re-derived calls from the PCR reads in MiXCR, one entry per CDR3 protein. The profile shows more than 450,000 distinct CDR3 sequences, around 23% of them singletons. From germline, CDR1 is SGHDN and CDR2 FVKESK. The CDR3 is 13 residues long. V lost 3 bases, J lost 3 bases, and 1 base stayed unmatched. This clonotype was picked up many times. Its antigen is as yet unknown. Libraries for naive CD8 T cells, which were made from roughly 18,000 to 920,000 sorted cells, drew on 10%, 30% or 50% of the RNA. Sorting captured naive CD8 T cells as CD8+CD4-CCR7+CD45RA+. V gene TRBV14 combines with J gene TRBJ2-5, with TRBD2 matching over 7 bases. The TCR sequence derives from a human donor in good health. Some libraries in this study had Jurkat cell RNA spiked in. The sequenced material came from naive CD8+ T cells from blood, with Jurkat cell RNA spiked in. As for subset: FACS-sorted CD8+CD4-CCR7+CD45RA+ naive T cells. CDR3 region: CASSQLAEETQYF. The CDR3 DNA sequence: TGTGCCAGCAGCCAGCTAGCGGAAGAGACCCAGTACTTC.